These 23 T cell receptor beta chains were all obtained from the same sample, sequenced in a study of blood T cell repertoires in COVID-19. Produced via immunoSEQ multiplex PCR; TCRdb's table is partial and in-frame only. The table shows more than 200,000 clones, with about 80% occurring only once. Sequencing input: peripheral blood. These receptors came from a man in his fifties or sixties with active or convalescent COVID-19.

The CDR3 reads CASSLQIAGTPYEQYF. The DNA of the CDR3 is TGCGCCAGCAGCCTCCAGATAGCGGGGACGCCCTACGAGCAGTACTTC. The chain uses TRBV4-1 and TRBJ2-7, with TRBD2 identical over 8 bases. This CDR3 spans 16 amino acids. The V gene end was trimmed by 4 bases and the J gene end by 2 bases; junction bases not matched to a gene: 10. Germline lookup yields CDR1 MGHRA and CDR2 YSYEKL.

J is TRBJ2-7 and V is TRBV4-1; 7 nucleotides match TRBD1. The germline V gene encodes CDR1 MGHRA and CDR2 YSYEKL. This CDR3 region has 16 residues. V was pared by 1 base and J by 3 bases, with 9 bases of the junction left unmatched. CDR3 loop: CASSQVAGQAFYEQYF. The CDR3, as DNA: TGCGCCAGCAGCCAAGTAGCTGGACAGGCTTTCTACGAGCAGTACTTC.

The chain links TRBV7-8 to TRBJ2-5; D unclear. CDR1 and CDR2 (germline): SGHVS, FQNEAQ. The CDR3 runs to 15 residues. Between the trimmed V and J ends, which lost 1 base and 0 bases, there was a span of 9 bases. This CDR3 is CASSLGQLYQETQYF. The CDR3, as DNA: TGTGCCAGCAGCTTAGGGCAGTTGTACCAAGAGACCCAGTACTTC. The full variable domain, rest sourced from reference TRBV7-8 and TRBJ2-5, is GAGVSQSPRYKVAKRGQDVALRCDPISGHVSLFWYQQALGQGPEFLTYFQNEAQLDKSGLPSDRFFAERPEGSVSTLKIQRTQQEDSAVYLCASSLGQLYQETQYFGPGTRLLVL.

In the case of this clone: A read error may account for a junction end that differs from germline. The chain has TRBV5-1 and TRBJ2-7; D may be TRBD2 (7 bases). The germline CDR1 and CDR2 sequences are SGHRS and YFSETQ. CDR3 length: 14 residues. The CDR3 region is CARSPGGGGYEQYF. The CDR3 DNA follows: TGCGCCCGCAGCCCGGGGGGAGGGGGATACGAGCAGTACTTC. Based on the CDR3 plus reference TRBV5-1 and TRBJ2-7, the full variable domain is KAGVTQTPRYLIKTRGQQVTLSCSPISGHRSVSWYQQTPGQGLQFLFEYFSETQRNKGNFPGRFSGRQFSNSRSEMNVSTLELGDSALYLCARSPGGGGYEQYFGPGTRLTVT.

The CDR3 region is CASSSHLGQGTHEQYF. The CDR3 DNA follows: TGTGCCAGCAGCTCCCACCTAGGACAGGGGACCCACGAGCAGTACTTC. The rearrangement joins TRBV7-6 to TRBJ2-7; 9 nucleotides line up with TRBD1. V lost 4 bases, J lost 5 bases, and 12 bases stayed unmatched. The CDR3 is 16 residues long. CDR1 is SGHVS and CDR2 is FNYEAQ in the germline V gene.

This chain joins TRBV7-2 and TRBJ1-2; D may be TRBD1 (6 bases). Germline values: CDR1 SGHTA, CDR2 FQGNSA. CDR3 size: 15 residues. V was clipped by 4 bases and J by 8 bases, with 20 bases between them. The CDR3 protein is CASSSNRVQPWGYTF. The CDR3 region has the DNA TGTGCCAGCAGCTCTAACAGGGTCCAGCCGTGGGGCTACACCTTC. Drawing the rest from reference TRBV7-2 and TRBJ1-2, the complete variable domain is GAGVSQSPSNKVTEKGKDVELRCDPISGHTALYWYRQSLGQGLEFLIYFQGNSAPDKSGLPSDRFSAERTGGSVSTLTIQRTQQEDSAVYLCASSSNRVQPWGYTFGSGTRLTVV.

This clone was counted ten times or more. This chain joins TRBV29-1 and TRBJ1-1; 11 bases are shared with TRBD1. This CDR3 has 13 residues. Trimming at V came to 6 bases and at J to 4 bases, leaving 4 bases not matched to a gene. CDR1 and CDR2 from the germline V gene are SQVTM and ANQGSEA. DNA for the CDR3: TGCAGCGTGGGACAGGGGGACAGCACTGAAGCTTTCTTT. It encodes CSVGQGDSTEAFF.

The CDR3 DNA reads TGTGCTAGTGGGCGAACCTCCGGGACAGTTAACTATGGCTACACCTTC. Encoded protein: CASGRTSGTVNYGYTF. The genes are TRBV12-5 and TRBJ1-2; 7 nucleotides agree with TRBD1. V lost 6 bases to trimming and J lost 1 base; unmatched junction nucleotides: 11. Germline V gene sequence: CDR1 LGHNT, CDR2 FRNRAP. The CDR3 is 16 amino acids.

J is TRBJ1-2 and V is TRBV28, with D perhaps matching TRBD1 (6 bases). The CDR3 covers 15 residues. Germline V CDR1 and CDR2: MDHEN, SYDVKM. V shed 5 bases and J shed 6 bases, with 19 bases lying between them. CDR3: CASSGTQGKWNGYTF. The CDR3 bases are TGTGCCAGCAGTGGCACCCAGGGGAAATGGAATGGCTACACCTTC.

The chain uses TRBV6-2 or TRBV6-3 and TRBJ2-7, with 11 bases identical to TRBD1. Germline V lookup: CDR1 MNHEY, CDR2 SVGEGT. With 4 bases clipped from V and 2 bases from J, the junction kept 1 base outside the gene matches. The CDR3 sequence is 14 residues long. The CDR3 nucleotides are TGTGCCAGCAGTTGGGGACAGGGGGCCTACGAGCAGTACTTC. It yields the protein CASSWGQGAYEQYF.

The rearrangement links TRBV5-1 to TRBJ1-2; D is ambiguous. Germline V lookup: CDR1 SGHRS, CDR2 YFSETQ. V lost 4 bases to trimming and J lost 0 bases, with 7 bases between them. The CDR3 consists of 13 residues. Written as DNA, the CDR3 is TGCGCCAGCAGCGCGGGTCCTAACTATGGCTACACCTTC. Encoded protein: CASSAGPNYGYTF.

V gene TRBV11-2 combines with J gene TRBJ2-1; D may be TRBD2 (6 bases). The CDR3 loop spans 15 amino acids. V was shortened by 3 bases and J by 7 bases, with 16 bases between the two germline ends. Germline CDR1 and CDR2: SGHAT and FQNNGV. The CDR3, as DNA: TGTGCCAGCAGCTTCTGGACGGGGGTGGGGAATGAGCAGTTCTTC. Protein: CASSFWTGVGNEQFF.

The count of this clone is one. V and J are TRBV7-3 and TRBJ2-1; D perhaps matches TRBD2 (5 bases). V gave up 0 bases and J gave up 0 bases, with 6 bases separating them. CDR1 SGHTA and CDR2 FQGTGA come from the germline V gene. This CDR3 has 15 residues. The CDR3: CASSLTSDSYNEQFF. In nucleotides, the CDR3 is TGTGCCAGCAGCTTAACTAGCGACTCCTACAATGAGCAGTTCTTC.

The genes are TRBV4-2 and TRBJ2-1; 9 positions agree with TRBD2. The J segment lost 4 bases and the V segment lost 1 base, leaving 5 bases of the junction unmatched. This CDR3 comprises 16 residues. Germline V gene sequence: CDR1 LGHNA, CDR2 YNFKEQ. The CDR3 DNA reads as TGTGCCAGCAGCCAAGTCTCAGCGGGGGGTTACAATGAGCAGTTCTTC. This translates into CASSQVSAGGYNEQFF.

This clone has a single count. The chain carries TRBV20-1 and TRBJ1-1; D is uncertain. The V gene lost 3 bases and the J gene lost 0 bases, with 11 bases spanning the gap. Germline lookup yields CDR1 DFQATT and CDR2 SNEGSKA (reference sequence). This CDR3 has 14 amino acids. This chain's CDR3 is CSASRGGMNTEAFF. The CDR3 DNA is TGCAGTGCTAGTCGGGGAGGGATGAACACTGAAGCTTTCTTT.

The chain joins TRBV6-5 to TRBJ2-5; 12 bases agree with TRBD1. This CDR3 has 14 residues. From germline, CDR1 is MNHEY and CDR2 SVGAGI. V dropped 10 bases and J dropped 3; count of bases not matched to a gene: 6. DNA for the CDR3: TGTGCCATCCGGGACAGGGGGCTGGAAGAGACCCAGTACTTC. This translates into CAIRDRGLEETQYF.

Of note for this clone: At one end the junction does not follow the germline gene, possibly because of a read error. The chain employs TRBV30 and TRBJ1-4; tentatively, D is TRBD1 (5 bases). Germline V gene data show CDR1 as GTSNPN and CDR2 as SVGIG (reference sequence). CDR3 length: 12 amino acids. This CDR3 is CAFRQSNEKLFF. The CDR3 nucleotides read TGTGCCTTCCGACAGTCTAATGAAAAGCTGTTTTTT.

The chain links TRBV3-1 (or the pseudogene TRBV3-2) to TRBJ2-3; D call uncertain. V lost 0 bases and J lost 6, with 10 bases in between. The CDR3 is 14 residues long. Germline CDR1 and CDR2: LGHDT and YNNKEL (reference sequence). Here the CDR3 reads CASSQEARLDTQYF. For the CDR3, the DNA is TGTGCCAGCAGCCAAGAGGCTAGGCTGGATACGCAGTATTTT.

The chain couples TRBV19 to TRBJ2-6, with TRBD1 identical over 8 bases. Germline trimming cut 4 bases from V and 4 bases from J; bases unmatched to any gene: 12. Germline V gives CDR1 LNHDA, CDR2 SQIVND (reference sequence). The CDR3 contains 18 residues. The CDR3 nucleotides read TGTGCCAGTAGTAAGACAGGGGTTAATCTCGGAGGGGCCAACGTCCTGACTTTC. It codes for CASSKTGVNLGGANVLTF. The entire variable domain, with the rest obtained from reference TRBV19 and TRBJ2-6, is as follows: DGGITQSPKYLFRKEGQNVTLSCEQNLNHDAMYWYRQDPGQGLRLIYYSQIVNDFQKGDIAEGYSVSREKKESFPLTVTSAQKNPTAFYLCASSKTGVNLGGANVLTFGAGSRLTVL.

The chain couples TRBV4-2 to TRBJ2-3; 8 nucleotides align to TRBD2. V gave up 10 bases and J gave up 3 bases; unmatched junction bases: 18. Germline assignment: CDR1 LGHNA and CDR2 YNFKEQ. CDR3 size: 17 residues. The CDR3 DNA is TGTGCCACCACCTCCCGGGGGGGCGGGGGGAGGACAGATACGCAGTATTTT. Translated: CATTSRGGGGRTDTQYF.

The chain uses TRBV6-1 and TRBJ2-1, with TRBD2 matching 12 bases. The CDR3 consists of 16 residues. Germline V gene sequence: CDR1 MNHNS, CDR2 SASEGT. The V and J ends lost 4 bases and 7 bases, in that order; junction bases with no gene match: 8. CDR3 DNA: TGTGCCAGCAGTGCACCTAGCGGGGGGGCCGGGAATGAGCAGTTCTTC. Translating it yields CASSAPSGGAGNEQFF.

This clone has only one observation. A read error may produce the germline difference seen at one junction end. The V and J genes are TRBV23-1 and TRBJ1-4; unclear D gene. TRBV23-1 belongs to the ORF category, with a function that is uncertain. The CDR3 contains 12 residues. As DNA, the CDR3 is TGCGCCAGCAGTCTTGCGGACCATATACAGCGGTTT. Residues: CASSLADHIQRF.

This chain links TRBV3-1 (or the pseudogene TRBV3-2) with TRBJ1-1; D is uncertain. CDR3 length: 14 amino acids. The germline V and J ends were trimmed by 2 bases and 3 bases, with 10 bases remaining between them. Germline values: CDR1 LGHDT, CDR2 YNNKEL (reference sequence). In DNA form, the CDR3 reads TGTGCCAGCAGCCAAATCGGCGGCGACACTGAAGCTTTCTTT. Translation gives CASSQIGGDTEAFF.